The sequence of this TCR beta chain was determined in a study of beta chain features in type 1 diabetes. The whole isolated RNA underwent reverse transcription, so sequencing captured expressed TCRB transcripts. The read count averaged about 3.6 million across naive, central memory and regulatory T cell samples. Generated by immunoSEQ multiplex PCR, the TCRdb table keeps only in-frame clones and is missing some. The table shows over 650,000 clones, with around an eighth occurring only once. Study conclusions and caveats: At VDJ recombination sites, type 1 diabetes patients had fewer insertions and more deleted nucleotides. There was a moderate but significant shortening of TCRB CDR3s in all four CD4+ subsets of Type 1 diabetes patients.

Germline V CDR1 and CDR2: SGHDN, FVKESK. V gave up 4 bases and J gave up 3 bases, with 10 bases separating them. The CDR3 contains 13 residues. This clone was recorded a few times. The antigen is unknown. Sequencing was performed on naive CD4+ T cells from blood. The source of this sequence is a man in his late teens or twenties with type 1 diabetes. The rearrangement links TRBV14 to TRBJ2-7; D is possibly TRBD1 (6 bases). CDR3 residues: CASSRQAIYEQYF. CDR3 DNA sequence: TGTGCCAGCAGCCGACAGGCTATCTACGAGCAGTACTTC.